Detailed here is one T cell receptor (beta chain). This entry comes from a study of CDR3 diversity in severe acne. TCRdb reanalysed the PCR reads using MiXCR and keeps one entry per CDR3 protein. This sample yields over 90,000 distinct CDR3 sequences, of which 51% are seen a single time; around an eighth belongs to the top ten. Sequences were obtained from blood. This receptor was taken from a male donor with acne.

CDR3 nucleotides: TGTGCCAGCCACTCCGGTGGTTGGGGGGCGAGTCAGCCCCAGCATTTT. Translating gives CASHSGGWGASQPQHF. The chain employs TRBV28 and TRBJ1-5; D is perhaps TRBD1 (6 bases). The length of the CDR3 is 16 residues. V was clipped by 8 bases and J by 6 bases, with 23 bases between them. Germline V gene data show CDR1 as MDHEN and CDR2 as SYDVKM.